A single sample gave rise to the 25 T cell receptor beta chains below, sequenced in a study of blood T cell repertoires in COVID-19. Produced via immunoSEQ multiplex PCR; TCRdb's table is partial and in-frame only. This table holds about 100,000 clones, approximately 78% found once. The specimen sequenced was peripheral blood. The receptors shown here come from a man in his sixties with active or convalescent COVID-19.

This clone showed up just once. The chain links TRBV28 to TRBJ2-1; 10 bases agree with TRBD1. This CDR3 has 15 residues. CDR1 is MDHEN and CDR2 is SYDVKM in the germline V gene. Trimming took 5 bases from V and 3 from J; bases not matched to a gene: 4. The CDR3 region has the DNA TGTGCCAGCAGTCCATGGACAGGGGGCTACAATGAGCAGTTCTTC. This sequence encodes CASSPWTGGYNEQFF.

The chain links TRBV7-2 to TRBJ2-3; TRBD2 aligns across 7 bases. Germline V gives CDR1 SGHTA, CDR2 FQGNSA. V lost 1 base to trimming and J lost 2 bases; unmatched junction nucleotides: 6. The CDR3 has 16 residues. In DNA form, the CDR3 reads TGTGCCAGCAGCTTAGGGGCGGGAGTTATCACAGATACGCAGTATTTT. Translated, it gives CASSLGAGVITDTQYF.

The chain couples TRBV2 to TRBJ1-2, with D possibly TRBD1 on 6 matching bases. Trimming removed 7 bases from V and 6 bases from J, with 9 bases in between. Germline loops: CDR1 SNHLY, CDR2 FYNNEI. The CDR3 is 11 residues long. Written as DNA, the CDR3 is TGTGCCAGCAAAAGACAGGATGGCTACACCTTC. It is translated as CASKRQDGYTF. Together with reference TRBV2 and TRBJ1-2, the CDR3 gives the full variable domain: EPEVTQTPSHQVTQMGQEVILRCVPISNHLYFYWYRQILGQKVEFLVSFYNNEISEKSEIFDDQFSVERPDGSNFTLKIRSTKLEDSAMYFCASKRQDGYTFGSGTRLTVV.

This chain links TRBV18 with TRBJ2-5, with 10 nucleotides matching TRBD2. V was clipped by 3 bases and J by 5 bases; unmatched bases: 9. The CDR3 contains 16 residues. Germline CDR1 is KGHSH and CDR2 is LQKENI. As DNA, the CDR3 is TGTGCCAGCTCACCTAAGGGACTAGCGCAGGGGGAGACCCAGTACTTC. Encoded protein: CASSPKGLAQGETQYF.

The V call is TRBV2, the J call TRBJ1-2; tentatively, D is TRBD1 (5 bases). Per the germline V gene, CDR1 is SNHLY and CDR2 is FYNNEI. V was clipped by 3 bases and J by 2 bases, with 10 bases between them. This CDR3 region has 14 residues. The CDR3 coding sequence is TGTGCCAGCAGTGACCCGGGGGTGAACTATGGCTACACCTTC. This translates into CASSDPGVNYGYTF.

This chain uses TRBV19 with TRBJ1-4; TRBD1 matches 7 bases. Looked up from germline, CDR1 is LNHDA and CDR2 is SQIVND (reference sequence). The CDR3 spans 17 residues. Germline trimming cut 2 bases from V and 4 bases from J; bases unmatched to any gene: 10. CDR3 in amino acids: CASSIRTGARGNEKLFF. CDR3 sequence (DNA): TGTGCCAGTAGTATACGTACAGGGGCGAGAGGTAATGAAAAACTGTTTTTT.

The chain couples TRBV29-1 to TRBJ2-1; D is possibly TRBD2 (5 bases). Germline loops: CDR1 SQVTM, CDR2 ANQGSEA. The ends were cut back, 2 bases at V and 6 bases at J, with 17 bases in the middle. The length of the CDR3 is 15 residues. CDR3 DNA: TGCAGCGTTGAATCGGGCGGCCTTGGAGGCAATGAGCAGTTCTTC. This codes for CSVESGGLGGNEQFF.

This clone was counted a few times. The rearrangement uses TRBV6-6 and TRBJ2-1; D remains unclear. The V end lost 8 bases, the J end lost 0 bases, and 8 bases lay between the germline ends. The germline CDR1 and CDR2 sequences are MNHNY and SVGAGI (reference sequence). The length of the CDR3 is 13 residues. CDR3 sequence (DNA): TGTGCCAGCGCGTTAAGCTCCTACAATGAGCAGTTCTTC. Protein sequence: CASALSSYNEQFF.

The rearrangement joins TRBV2 to TRBJ1-1, with D possibly TRBD1 on 6 matching bases. V was clipped by 7 bases and J by 0 bases, with 18 bases between them. Germline loops: CDR1 SNHLY, CDR2 FYNNEI. CDR3 length: 16 residues. CDR3 loop: CASTRGRGTMNTEAFF. In nucleotides, the CDR3 is TGTGCCAGCACCAGAGGGAGGGGGACGATGAACACTGAAGCTTTCTTT.

The genes are TRBV30 and TRBJ2-7; D is unclear. With 0 bases removed from V and 7 bases from J, the gap between germline ends came to 10 bases. The CDR3 is 12 amino acids. Germline V gene lookup returns CDR1 GTSNPN and CDR2 SVGIG (reference sequence). The chain's CDR3 is CAWSVSVREQYF. The DNA of the CDR3 is TGTGCCTGGAGTGTATCAGTACGTGAGCAGTACTTC.

This chain connects TRBV24-1 to TRBJ1-2, with D tentatively TRBD1 (5 bases). Trimming took off 7 bases at V and 5 bases at J, with 16 bases between the two ends. Per germline, CDR1 KGHDR and CDR2 SFDVKD. CDR3 length: 14 residues. The CDR3 nucleotides read TGTGCCACCAGCGGGACTTCTCCGATTTATGGCTACACCTTC. Translation gives CATSGTSPIYGYTF.

This chain uses TRBV5-4 with TRBJ2-4; 10 bases map to TRBD2. The germline V gene has CDR1 SGHNT and CDR2 YYREEE (reference sequence). The V and J ends lost 0 bases and 7 bases, in that order; junction bases with no gene match: 1. The CDR3 is 14 residues long. The CDR3 loop is CASSLGSGRNIQYF. For the CDR3, the DNA is TGTGCCAGCAGCTTGGGTAGCGGGAGGAACATTCAGTACTTC.

The sample holds a few counts of this clone. The chain carries TRBV9 and TRBJ1-2, with unresolved D. Trimming left V 0 bases short and J 8 bases short, with 11 bases between. Germline CDR1 SGDLS, CDR2 YYNGEE. The CDR3 sequence is 13 residues long. The CDR3 sequence: CASSVGGDMGYTF. As DNA, the CDR3 is TGTGCCAGCAGCGTAGGGGGAGATATGGGCTACACCTTC.

There are a few counts of this clone. The chain has TRBV27 and TRBJ2-1; 11 positions agree with TRBD2. Unmatched junction bases numbered 14, after V lost 4 bases and J lost 0 bases. The CDR3 extends over 20 amino acids. The germline CDR1 and CDR2 sequences are MNHEY and SMNVEV (reference sequence). CDR3 amino acids: CASSSPTGTSGYGSYNEQFF. CDR3 nucleotide sequence: TGTGCCAGCAGTTCGCCGACCGGGACTAGCGGATACGGCTCCTACAATGAGCAGTTCTTC.

The rearrangement uses TRBV18 and TRBJ1-5; D not certain. V lost 6 bases and J 3 bases, leaving 12 bases between the germline ends. CDR3 length: 14 amino acids. Germline V gives CDR1 KGHSH, CDR2 LQKENI. In nucleotides, the CDR3 is TGTGCCAGCTCGCCCCTCGGGGTCAATCAGCCCCAGCATTTT. Its protein product is CASSPLGVNQPQHF.

The chain couples TRBV7-9 to TRBJ2-1; D is perhaps TRBD2 (5 bases). With 4 bases removed from V and 0 bases from J, the gap between germline ends came to 16 bases. The CDR3 has 17 residues. Germline V gives CDR1 SEHNR, CDR2 FQNEAQ (reference sequence). CDR3 in amino acids: CASSSNGGSSSYNEQFF. In DNA form, the CDR3 reads TGTGCCAGCAGCTCCAACGGCGGGTCTAGCTCCTACAATGAGCAGTTCTTC.

CDR3 region: CASSHTGGYGTYGYTF. DNA for the CDR3: TGTGCCAGTAGTCATACCGGGGGGTATGGTACCTATGGCTACACCTTC. This rearrangement joins TRBV19 to TRBJ1-2; a possible D gene is TRBD1 (5 bases). Germline-derived CDR1 and CDR2 are LNHDA and SQIVND (reference sequence). This CDR3 has 16 amino acids. Trimming removed 5 bases at V and 4 bases at J, with 20 bases between.

The rearrangement uses TRBV19 and TRBJ2-3; 7 bases map to TRBD2. This CDR3 is built from 17 residues. V was clipped by 4 bases and J by 0 bases; unmatched bases: 10. Germline V gives CDR1 LNHDA, CDR2 SQIVND (reference sequence). For the CDR3, the DNA is TGTGCCAGTAGTACTACACCGGGGGGTCGTAGCACAGATACGCAGTATTTT. Amino acids: CASSTTPGGRSTDTQYF.

Only one count was recorded for this clone. J is TRBJ1-2 and V is TRBV6-5, with 8 bases identical to TRBD1. The CDR3 totals 14 residues. Germline assignment: CDR1 MNHEY and CDR2 SVGAGI. V lost 0 bases and J lost 4; bases outside the gene matches: 1. The CDR3 spells CASSYSQGAYGYTF. DNA for the CDR3: TGTGCCAGCAGTTACTCCCAGGGGGCCTATGGCTACACCTTC.

This clone was found once. This chain links TRBV21-1 with TRBJ2-2; the DNA was not used to check the table's D call, TRBD1. TRBV21-1 is shown as a pseudogene. The CDR3 is 14 residues long. In DNA, the CDR3 is TGTGCCAGCATCCGGACAACGAACACCGGGGAGCTGTTTTTT. It encodes CASIRTTNTGELFF.

In its sample, this clone was seen a few times. The chain combines TRBV3-1 (or the pseudogene TRBV3-2) with TRBJ2-3; 10 bases match TRBD2. The CDR3 is 19 amino acids. The junction had 15 bases not matched to a gene; V was cut back by 3 bases and J by 3 bases. Looked up from germline, CDR1 is LGHDT and CDR2 is YNNKEL (reference sequence). CDR3 region: CASSQNAFLAGVPTDTQYF. In DNA form, the CDR3 reads TGTGCCAGCAGCCAGAACGCTTTCCTAGCGGGAGTACCAACAGATACGCAGTATTTT.

The chain joins TRBV18 to TRBJ1-2; 7 nucleotides align to TRBD1. Germline values: CDR1 KGHSH, CDR2 LQKENI. The CDR3 consists of 13 residues. J gave up 8 bases and V 3 bases, and 6 bases lay outside the gene matches. CDR3 amino acids: CASSPRDRRGYTF. DNA for the CDR3: TGTGCCAGCTCACCCCGGGACAGACGGGGCTACACCTTC.

J is TRBJ2-2 and V is TRBV30; 10 bases line up with TRBD2. The CDR3 totals 15 residues. V gave up 3 bases and J gave up 8 bases; unmatched junction bases: 9. Per germline, CDR1 GTSNPN and CDR2 SVGIG (reference sequence). As DNA, the CDR3 is TGTGCCTGGAGCCAGGGGCTAGCGGGAGCAGGGGAGCTGTTTTTT. It codes for CAWSQGLAGAGELFF.

For the CDR3, the DNA is TGTGCCAGCAGTGCGGGACAGCTCTATGGCTACACCTTC. This sequence encodes CASSAGQLYGYTF. This sequence joins TRBV6-2 or TRBV6-3 and TRBJ1-2; 7 positions match TRBD1. The length of the CDR3 is 13 residues. Looked up from germline, CDR1 is MNHEY and CDR2 is SVGEGT. Germline trimming cut 5 bases from V and 4 bases from J; bases unmatched to any gene: 4.

CDR3 protein: CASKIRGSTEAFF. The CDR3 region has the DNA TGTGCCAGCAAGATTAGGGGAAGCACTGAAGCTTTCTTT. The chain uses TRBV27 and TRBJ1-1; tentative D call: TRBD1 (5 bases). The CDR3 spans 13 residues. V lost 7 bases and J lost 4, with 13 bases in between. CDR1 and CDR2 from the germline V gene are MNHEY and SMNVEV (reference sequence).